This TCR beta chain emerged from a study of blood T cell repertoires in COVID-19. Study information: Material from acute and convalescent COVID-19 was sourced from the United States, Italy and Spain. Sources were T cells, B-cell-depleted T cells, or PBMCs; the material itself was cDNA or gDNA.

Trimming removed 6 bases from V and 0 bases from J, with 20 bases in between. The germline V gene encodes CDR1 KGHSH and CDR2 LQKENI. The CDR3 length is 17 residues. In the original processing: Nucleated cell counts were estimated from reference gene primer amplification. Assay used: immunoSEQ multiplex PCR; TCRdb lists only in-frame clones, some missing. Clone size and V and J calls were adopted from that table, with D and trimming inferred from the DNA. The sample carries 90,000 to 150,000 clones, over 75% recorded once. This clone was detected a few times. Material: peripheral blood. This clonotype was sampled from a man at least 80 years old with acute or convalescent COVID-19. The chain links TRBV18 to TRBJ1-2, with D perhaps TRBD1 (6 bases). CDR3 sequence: CASSSIPGHEANYGYTF. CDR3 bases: TGTGCCAGCTCTTCGATTCCGGGACACGAAGCTAACTATGGCTACACCTTC.